Listed below are T cell receptor beta chains from one sample, sequenced in a study of T cells in narcolepsy. Sequenced by immunoSEQ multiplex PCR; TCRdb stores in-frame clones only, minus some. The data show about 40,000 clones, with about 87% seen just once and less than 1.5% held by the top ten. Sequenced: CD45RA- memory CD4+ T cells from PBMCs. The receptors come from a human donor with narcolepsy. Each CDR3 is given with its conserved first and last residue. Each record gives: V gene, clone size, D gene, J gene, CDR3 DNA, CDR3 protein. D genes are given only for firm matches. Rows give clone size only sometimes, using once, few, many, or a class for an expanded clone.

v_call: TRBV28
clone_size: -
d_call: -
j_call: TRBJ1-4
cdr3_nt: TGTGCCAGCAGCCAAACACCGGTCGGGGAAAAACTGTTTTTT
cdr3_aa: CASSQTPVGEKLFF

v_call: TRBV5-1
clone_size: -
d_call: TRBD2
j_call: TRBJ2-1
cdr3_nt: TGCGCCAGCAGTAATACTAGCGGGAGGGCCTTAGTACTGTACAATGAGCAGTTCTTC
cdr3_aa: CASSNTSGRALVLYNEQFF

v_call: TRBV5-1
clone_size: -
d_call: -
j_call: TRBJ2-5
cdr3_nt: TGCGCCAGCAGCTTGGTTTCCGGGGGCGAGCAGGAGACCCAGTACTTC
cdr3_aa: CASSLVSGGEQETQYF

v_call: TRBV6-5
clone_size: -
d_call: -
j_call: TRBJ2-7
cdr3_nt: TGTGCCAGCAGAAAAACAGGGAGGTACGAGCAGTACTTC
cdr3_aa: CASRKTGRYEQYF

v_call: TRBV30
clone_size: -
d_call: TRBD2
j_call: TRBJ2-1
cdr3_nt: TGTGCCTGGAAGAGGACTAGCAGGTATGAGCAGTTCTTC
cdr3_aa: CAWKRTSRYEQFF

v_call: TRBV30
clone_size: -
d_call: -
j_call: TRBJ2-2
cdr3_nt: TGTGCCTGGAGTGTGTCGGGTAACACCGGGGAGCTGTTTTTT
cdr3_aa: CAWSVSGNTGELFF

v_call: TRBV19
clone_size: -
d_call: -
j_call: TRBJ1-5
cdr3_nt: TGTGCCAGTAGCCGACAGCTAAATAGCAATCAGCCCCAGCATTTT
cdr3_aa: CASSRQLNSNQPQHF

v_call: TRBV30
clone_size: -
d_call: -
j_call: TRBJ2-5
cdr3_nt: TGTGCCTGGAGTTTCGGTCAAGAGACCCAGTACTTC
cdr3_aa: CAWSFGQETQYF

v_call: TRBV6-6
clone_size: few
d_call: -
j_call: TRBJ1-5
cdr3_nt: TGTGCCAGCAGCCCGAGCGGGGGGAACCAGCCCCAGCATTTT
cdr3_aa: CASSPSGGNQPQHF

v_call: TRBV7-8
clone_size: -
d_call: TRBD1
j_call: TRBJ1-1
cdr3_nt: TGTGCCAGCAGACCAGGGGGGGAGAGGGCTTTCTTT
cdr3_aa: CASRPGGERAFF

v_call: TRBV28
clone_size: few
d_call: TRBD1
j_call: TRBJ1-5
cdr3_nt: TGTGCCAGTAGGGCGACAGGGAACAATCAGCCCCAGCATTTT
cdr3_aa: CASRATGNNQPQHF

v_call: TRBV28
clone_size: -
d_call: -
j_call: TRBJ1-2
cdr3_nt: TGTGCCAGCAGTCGGGACGGCTGGCCCCCCTATGGCTACACCTTC
cdr3_aa: CASSRDGWPPYGYTF

v_call: TRBV4-1
clone_size: -
d_call: TRBD2
j_call: TRBJ2-1
cdr3_nt: TGCGCCAGCAGCCAAGTGCTTCTGTTGAAGCGGGAGGCTAGCTATGAGCAGTTCTTC
cdr3_aa: CASSQVLLLKREASYEQFF

v_call: TRBV5-8
clone_size: -
d_call: -
j_call: TRBJ2-1
cdr3_nt: TGTGCCAGCGGACTACAGGGTTCCTACAATGAGCAGTTCTTC
cdr3_aa: CASGLQGSYNEQFF

v_call: TRBV7-2
clone_size: -
d_call: -
j_call: TRBJ2-5
cdr3_nt: TGTGCCAGCAGTTCTGGACAAGCCAAAGAGACCCAGTACTTC
cdr3_aa: CASSSGQAKETQYF

v_call: TRBV6-5
clone_size: -
d_call: -
j_call: TRBJ1-1
cdr3_nt: TGTGCCAGCAGTTACTCGTCGACACTAAAAAACACTGAAGCTTTCTTT
cdr3_aa: CASSYSSTLKNTEAFF

v_call: TRBV19
clone_size: -
d_call: -
j_call: TRBJ2-7
cdr3_nt: TGTGCCAGTTCGGTGCAGGGCCCCTACGAGCAGTACTTC
cdr3_aa: CASSVQGPYEQYF

v_call: TRBV25-1
clone_size: once
d_call: TRBD1
j_call: TRBJ2-7
cdr3_nt: TGTGCCAGCAGCTGGGACAGGGGGCGAGTGTGGGAGCAGTACTTC
cdr3_aa: CASSWDRGRVWEQYF

v_call: TRBV2
clone_size: -
d_call: TRBD1
j_call: TRBJ2-5
cdr3_nt: TGTGCCAGCAGGGAGGGACAGGGAAGCCCCAAGGAGACCCAGTACTTC
cdr3_aa: CASREGQGSPKETQYF

v_call: TRBV11-3
clone_size: -
d_call: TRBD2
j_call: TRBJ2-3
cdr3_nt: TGTGCCAGCAGATCCGGGACTAGCGGGGGGGCCCTGGCAGATACGCAGTATTTT
cdr3_aa: CASRSGTSGGALADTQYF

v_call: TRBV5-6
clone_size: -
d_call: -
j_call: TRBJ2-7
cdr3_nt: TGTGCCAGCAGCTTGAAGGACCGGAGCTCCTACGAGCAGTACTTC
cdr3_aa: CASSLKDRSSYEQYF

v_call: TRBV19
clone_size: -
d_call: -
j_call: TRBJ2-7
cdr3_nt: TGTGCCAGTAGTATAAGGGCAGGGAGCTCCTACGAGCAGTACTTC
cdr3_aa: CASSIRAGSSYEQYF

v_call: TRBV2
clone_size: -
d_call: -
j_call: TRBJ1-4
cdr3_nt: TGTGCCAGCAGTGATGCGGGGGGGCGTGAAAAACTGTTTTTT
cdr3_aa: CASSDAGGREKLFF

v_call: TRBV30
clone_size: -
d_call: TRBD2
j_call: TRBJ2-7
cdr3_nt: TGTGCCTGGGCAGGCCTGGGACTAGCTGCTCGCGAGCAGTACTTC
cdr3_aa: CAWAGLGLAAREQYF

v_call: TRBV7-9
clone_size: -
d_call: TRBD2
j_call: TRBJ2-5
cdr3_nt: TGTGCCAGCACTCCCGGGGGGTATCAAGAGACCCAGTACTTC
cdr3_aa: CASTPGGYQETQYF

v_call: TRBV29-1
clone_size: once
d_call: -
j_call: TRBJ2-7
cdr3_nt: TGCAGCGTTGAATCGGACTACGAGCAGTACTTC
cdr3_aa: CSVESDYEQYF

v_call: TRBV5-4
clone_size: -
d_call: -
j_call: TRBJ1-1
cdr3_nt: TGTGCCAGCAGCCAAACAGGCGCCAGAGGGGCTTTCTTT
cdr3_aa: CASSQTGARGAFF

v_call: TRBV5-1
clone_size: -
d_call: -
j_call: TRBJ2-3
cdr3_nt: TGCGCCAGCAGCTTGAATATAGGGGTGGGCACAGATACGCAGTATTTT
cdr3_aa: CASSLNIGVGTDTQYF

v_call: TRBV11-3
clone_size: -
d_call: TRBD2
j_call: TRBJ2-3
cdr3_nt: TGTGCCAGCAGCCCCTCCCTAGCGGGGGCGGATACGCAGTATTTT
cdr3_aa: CASSPSLAGADTQYF

v_call: TRBV10-2
clone_size: -
d_call: TRBD2
j_call: TRBJ2-1
cdr3_nt: TGCGCCAGCAGTGAAGGAGGACTAGCGGGAGGGGGTGAGCAGTTCTTC
cdr3_aa: CASSEGGLAGGGEQFF

v_call: TRBV6-1
clone_size: once
d_call: -
j_call: TRBJ2-1
cdr3_nt: TGTGCCAGCAGCGAGGAGTGGAGCTCCTACAATGAGCAGTTCTTC
cdr3_aa: CASSEEWSSYNEQFF

v_call: TRBV6-5
clone_size: -
d_call: -
j_call: TRBJ2-3
cdr3_nt: TGTGCCAGCAGTGAAAGGGATACGCAGTATTTT
cdr3_aa: CASSERDTQYF

v_call: TRBV29-1
clone_size: -
d_call: -
j_call: TRBJ1-2
cdr3_nt: TGCAGCGTTTTCCAGGATGGCTACACCTTC
cdr3_aa: CSVFQDGYTF

v_call: TRBV6-6
clone_size: once
d_call: -
j_call: TRBJ1-5
cdr3_nt: TGTGCCAGCAGTTACAGGGATAGCAATCAGCCCCAGCATTTT
cdr3_aa: CASSYRDSNQPQHF

v_call: TRBV6-5
clone_size: -
d_call: -
j_call: TRBJ2-1
cdr3_nt: TGTGCCACGCGGAGGGGTGACAATGAGCAGTTCTTC
cdr3_aa: CATRRGDNEQFF

v_call: TRBV27
clone_size: -
d_call: -
j_call: TRBJ2-5
cdr3_nt: TGTGCCAGCAGTTTACTCGGGGCCCAAGAGACCCAGTACTTC
cdr3_aa: CASSLLGAQETQYF

v_call: TRBV19
clone_size: -
d_call: -
j_call: TRBJ2-1
cdr3_nt: TGTGCCAGTAGTAATTCGAACACCCAGCAGTTCTTC
cdr3_aa: CASSNSNTQQFF

v_call: TRBV30
clone_size: -
d_call: TRBD2
j_call: TRBJ2-3
cdr3_nt: TGTGCCTGGACTAGCGGGGTTTTCACAGATACGCAGTATTTT
cdr3_aa: CAWTSGVFTDTQYF

v_call: TRBV7-2
clone_size: once
d_call: -
j_call: TRBJ1-5
cdr3_nt: TGTGCCAGCAGCTTGACACAGGGAAGTCAGCCCCAGCATTTT
cdr3_aa: CASSLTQGSQPQHF

v_call: TRBV5-4
clone_size: -
d_call: -
j_call: TRBJ1-2
cdr3_nt: TGTGCCAGCAGCTTTAACCATGGCTACACCTTC
cdr3_aa: CASSFNHGYTF

v_call: TRBV6-6
clone_size: -
d_call: -
j_call: TRBJ1-5
cdr3_nt: TGTGCCAACAGGCCCTCATTAGGCAGCAATCAGCCCCAGCATTTT
cdr3_aa: CANRPSLGSNQPQHF

v_call: TRBV15
clone_size: -
d_call: -
j_call: TRBJ2-6
cdr3_nt: TGTGCCACCAGCAGGGGGGGTCGTAGCAGCTCTGGGGCCAACGTCCTGACTTTC
cdr3_aa: CATSRGGRSSSGANVLTF

v_call: TRBV5-1
clone_size: -
d_call: TRBD1
j_call: TRBJ1-2
cdr3_nt: TGCGCCAGCAGCTTGGAGGGGGCCGGGGGTGGCTACACCTTC
cdr3_aa: CASSLEGAGGGYTF

v_call: TRBV7-9
clone_size: once
d_call: TRBD1
j_call: TRBJ1-5
cdr3_nt: TGTGCCAGCAGCATGAGGGGGCATCAGCCCCAGCATTTT
cdr3_aa: CASSMRGHQPQHF

v_call: TRBV6-9
clone_size: -
d_call: -
j_call: TRBJ1-1
cdr3_nt: TGTGCCAGCAGTTACGGGAGGGACTGGAACACTGAAGCTTTCTTT
cdr3_aa: CASSYGRDWNTEAFF

v_call: TRBV27
clone_size: few
d_call: -
j_call: TRBJ2-5
cdr3_nt: TGTGCCAGCAGCCCTCTGGGCCTGGGGGGACGCGAGACCCAGTACTTC
cdr3_aa: CASSPLGLGGRETQYF

v_call: TRBV10-1
clone_size: -
d_call: -
j_call: TRBJ1-1
cdr3_nt: TGCGCCAGCAGTGATCCGCCTAACACTGAAGCTTTCTTT
cdr3_aa: CASSDPPNTEAFF

v_call: TRBV5-5
clone_size: -
d_call: -
j_call: TRBJ2-3
cdr3_nt: TGTGCCAGCAGCTTGACGTGGGATAGCACAGATACGCAGTATTTT
cdr3_aa: CASSLTWDSTDTQYF

v_call: TRBV6-1
clone_size: -
d_call: -
j_call: TRBJ1-4
cdr3_nt: TGTGCCAGCAGTCCCCCCGGGGCCCTGGGTGAAAAACTGTTTTTT
cdr3_aa: CASSPPGALGEKLFF

v_call: TRBV7-2
clone_size: once
d_call: TRBD2
j_call: TRBJ2-2
cdr3_nt: TGTGCCAGCAGCTCGACTAGCGGGGGCCCGTCCGGGGAGCTGTTTTTT
cdr3_aa: CASSSTSGGPSGELFF

v_call: TRBV11-2
clone_size: -
d_call: -
j_call: TRBJ1-1
cdr3_nt: TGTGCCAGCAGCTTAGTGGCCACAGGCGGGACTGAAGCTTTCTTT
cdr3_aa: CASSLVATGGTEAFF

v_call: TRBV19
clone_size: -
d_call: TRBD1
j_call: TRBJ2-7
cdr3_nt: TGTGCCAGTAGTCCGGCGACAGGGACAGGCGAGCAGTACTTC
cdr3_aa: CASSPATGTGEQYF

v_call: TRBV9
clone_size: -
d_call: -
j_call: TRBJ2-1
cdr3_nt: TGTGCCAGCAGCGTAGCTCTATCCTACAATGGGCAGTTCTTC
cdr3_aa: CASSVALSYNGQFF